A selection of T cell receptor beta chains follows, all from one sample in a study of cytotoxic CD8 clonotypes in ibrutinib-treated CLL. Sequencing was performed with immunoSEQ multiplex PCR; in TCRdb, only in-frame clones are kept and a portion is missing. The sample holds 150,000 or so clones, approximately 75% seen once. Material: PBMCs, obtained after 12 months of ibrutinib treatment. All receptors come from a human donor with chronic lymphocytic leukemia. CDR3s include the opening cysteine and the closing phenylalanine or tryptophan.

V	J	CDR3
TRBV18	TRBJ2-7	CASSPGVGRSYEQYF
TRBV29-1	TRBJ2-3	CSVRMTGFADTQYF
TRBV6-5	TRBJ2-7	CASSSGTGGAYEQYF
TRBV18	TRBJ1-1	CASSPWGYTEAFF
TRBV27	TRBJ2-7	CASSWGASYEQYF
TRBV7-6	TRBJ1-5	CASSLNRVGVSSWSNQPQHF
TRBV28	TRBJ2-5	CASNNLGEGYQETQYF
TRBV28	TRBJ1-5	CASSFLADWTGRQPQHF
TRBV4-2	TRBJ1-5	CASSQDRRVEPQHF
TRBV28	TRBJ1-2	CASAGAFDGYTF
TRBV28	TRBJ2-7	CASRKSAGGDEQYF
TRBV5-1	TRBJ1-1	CASSWGQSNTEAFF
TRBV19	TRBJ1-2	CASSTTGGLGYTF
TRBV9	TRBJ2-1	CASSVGLLAGNEQFF
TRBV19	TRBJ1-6	CASRDLGAGDSPLHF
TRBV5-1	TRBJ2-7	CASSHGTGSLHEQYF
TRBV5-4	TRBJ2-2	CASSLVERGLWTTNTGELFF
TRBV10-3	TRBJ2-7	CAITGTGDYEQYF
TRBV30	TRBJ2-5	CAWSVSWETQYF